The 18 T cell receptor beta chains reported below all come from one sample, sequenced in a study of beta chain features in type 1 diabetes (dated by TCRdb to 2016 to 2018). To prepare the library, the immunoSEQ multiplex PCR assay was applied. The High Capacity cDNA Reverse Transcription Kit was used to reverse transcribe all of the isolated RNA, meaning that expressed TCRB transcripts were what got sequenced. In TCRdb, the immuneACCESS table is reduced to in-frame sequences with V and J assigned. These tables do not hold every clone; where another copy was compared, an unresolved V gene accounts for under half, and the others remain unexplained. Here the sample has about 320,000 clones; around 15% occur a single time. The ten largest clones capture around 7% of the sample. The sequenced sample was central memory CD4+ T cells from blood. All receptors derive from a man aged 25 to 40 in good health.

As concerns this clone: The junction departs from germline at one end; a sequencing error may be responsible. CDR3 DNA: TGCGCCAGCAGCCAAGCGTCTAGCGGGGACGGCACAGAGACCCAGTACTTC. This translates into CASSQASSGDGTETQYF. The J gene is TRBJ2-5, the V gene TRBV5-4; 9 positions agree with TRBD2. Germline V gene lookup returns CDR1 SGHNT and CDR2 YYREEE (reference sequence). This CDR3 is built from 17 residues.

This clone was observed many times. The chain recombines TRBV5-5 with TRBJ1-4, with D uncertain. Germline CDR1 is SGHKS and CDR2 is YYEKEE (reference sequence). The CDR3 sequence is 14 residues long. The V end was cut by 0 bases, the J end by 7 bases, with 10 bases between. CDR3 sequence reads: CASSLGIGGEKLFF. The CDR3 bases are TGTGCCAGCAGCTTGGGAATAGGTGGTGAAAAACTGTTTTTT.

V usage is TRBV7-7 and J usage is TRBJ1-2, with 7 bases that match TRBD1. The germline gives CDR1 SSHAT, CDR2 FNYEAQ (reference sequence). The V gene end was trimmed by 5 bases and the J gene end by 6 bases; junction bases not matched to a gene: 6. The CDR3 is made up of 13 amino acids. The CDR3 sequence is CASSRRQGDGYTF. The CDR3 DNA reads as TGTGCCAGCAGCCGAAGACAGGGAGATGGCTACACCTTC.

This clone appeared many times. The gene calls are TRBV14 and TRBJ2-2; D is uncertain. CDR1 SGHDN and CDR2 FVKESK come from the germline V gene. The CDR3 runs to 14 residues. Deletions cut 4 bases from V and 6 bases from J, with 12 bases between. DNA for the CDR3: TGTGCCAGCAGCCGACTCCTAGGTTCCGGGGAGCTGTTTTTT. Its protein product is CASSRLLGSGELFF.

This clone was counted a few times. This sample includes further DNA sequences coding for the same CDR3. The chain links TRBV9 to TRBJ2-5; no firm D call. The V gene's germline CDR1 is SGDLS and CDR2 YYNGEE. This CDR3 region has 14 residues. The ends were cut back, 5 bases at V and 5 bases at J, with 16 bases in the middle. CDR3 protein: CASSSPTPGETQYF. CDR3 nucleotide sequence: TGTGCCAGCAGTTCGCCGACCCCCGGGGAGACCCAGTACTTC.

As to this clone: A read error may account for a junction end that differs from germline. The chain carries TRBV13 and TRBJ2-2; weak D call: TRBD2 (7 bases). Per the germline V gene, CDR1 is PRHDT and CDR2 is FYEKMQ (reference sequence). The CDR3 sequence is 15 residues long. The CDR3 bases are TGTGCCAGCAGCCTAGGGGGACTAAACACCGGGGAGCTGTTTTTT. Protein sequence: CASSLGGLNTGELFF.

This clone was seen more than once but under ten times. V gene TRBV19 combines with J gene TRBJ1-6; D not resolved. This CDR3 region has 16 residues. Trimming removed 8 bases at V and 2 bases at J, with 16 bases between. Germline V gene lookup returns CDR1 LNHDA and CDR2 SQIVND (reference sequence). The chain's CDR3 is CASWIRIGAYNSPLHF. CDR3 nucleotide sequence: TGTGCCAGTTGGATACGAATCGGAGCCTATAATTCACCCCTCCACTTT.

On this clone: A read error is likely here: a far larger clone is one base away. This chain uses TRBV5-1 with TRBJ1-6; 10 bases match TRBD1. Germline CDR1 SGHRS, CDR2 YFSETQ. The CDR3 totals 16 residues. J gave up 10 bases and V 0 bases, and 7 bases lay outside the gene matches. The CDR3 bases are TGCGCCAGCAGCTTGGACAGACAGGGGGCGGCCTCACCCCTCCACTTT. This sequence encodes CASSLDRQGAASPLHF.

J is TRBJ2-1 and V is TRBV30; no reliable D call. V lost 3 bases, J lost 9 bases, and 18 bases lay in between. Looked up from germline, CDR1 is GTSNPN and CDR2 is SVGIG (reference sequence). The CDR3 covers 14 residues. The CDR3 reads CAWSLGLGGSEQFF. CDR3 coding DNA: TGTGCCTGGAGCTTGGGGTTGGGTGGCAGTGAGCAGTTCTTC.

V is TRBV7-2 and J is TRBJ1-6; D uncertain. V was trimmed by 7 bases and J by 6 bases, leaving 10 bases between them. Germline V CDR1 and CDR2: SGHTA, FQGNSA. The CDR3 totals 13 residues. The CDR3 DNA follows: TGTGCCAGCACCCGGGAGCCTAATTCACCCCTCCACTTT. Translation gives CASTREPNSPLHF.

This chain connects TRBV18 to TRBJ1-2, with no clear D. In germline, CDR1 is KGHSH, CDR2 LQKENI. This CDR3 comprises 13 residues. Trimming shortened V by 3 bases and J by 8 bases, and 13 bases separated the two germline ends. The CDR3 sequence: CASSPDSTGGYTF. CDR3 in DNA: TGTGCCAGCTCACCGGATTCGACTGGAGGCTACACCTTC.

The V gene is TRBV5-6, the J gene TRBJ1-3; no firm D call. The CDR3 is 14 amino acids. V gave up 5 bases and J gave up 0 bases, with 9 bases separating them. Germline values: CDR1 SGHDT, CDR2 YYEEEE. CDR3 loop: CASRSGFSGNTIYF. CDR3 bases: TGTGCCAGCAGGTCGGGGTTCTCTGGAAACACCATATATTTT. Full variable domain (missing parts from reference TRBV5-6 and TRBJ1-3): DAGVTQSPTHLIKTRGQQVTLRCSPKSGHDTVSWYQQALGQGPQFIFQYYEEEERQRGNFPDRFSGHQFPNYSSELNVNALLLGDSALYLCASRSGFSGNTIYFGEGSWLTVV.

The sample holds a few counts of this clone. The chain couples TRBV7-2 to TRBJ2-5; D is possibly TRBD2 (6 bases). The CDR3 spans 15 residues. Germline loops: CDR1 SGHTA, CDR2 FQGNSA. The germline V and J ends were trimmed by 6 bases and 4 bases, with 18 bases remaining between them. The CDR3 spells CASSRRGPTGETQYF. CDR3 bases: TGTGCCAGCAGTCGGCGGGGCCCGACGGGAGAGACCCAGTACTTC.

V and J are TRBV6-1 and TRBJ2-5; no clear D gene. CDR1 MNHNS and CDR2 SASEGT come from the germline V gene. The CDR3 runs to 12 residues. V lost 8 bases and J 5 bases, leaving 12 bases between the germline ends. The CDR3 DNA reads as TGTGCCAGCGACAAGGGTAGGGAGACCCAGTACTTC. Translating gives CASDKGRETQYF.

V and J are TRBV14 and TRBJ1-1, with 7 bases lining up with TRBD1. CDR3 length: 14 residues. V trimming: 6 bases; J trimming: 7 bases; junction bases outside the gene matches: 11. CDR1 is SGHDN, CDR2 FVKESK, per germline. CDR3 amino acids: CASSYRQGVFEAFF. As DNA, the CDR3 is TGTGCCAGCAGTTACCGCCAGGGGGTCTTTGAAGCTTTCTTT. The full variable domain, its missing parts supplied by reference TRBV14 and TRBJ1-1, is EAGVTQFPSHSVIEKGQTVTLRCDPISGHDNLYWYRRVMGKEIKFLLHFVKESKQDESGMPNNRFLAERTGGTYSTLKVQPAELEDSGVYFCASSYRQGVFEAFFGQGTRLTVV.

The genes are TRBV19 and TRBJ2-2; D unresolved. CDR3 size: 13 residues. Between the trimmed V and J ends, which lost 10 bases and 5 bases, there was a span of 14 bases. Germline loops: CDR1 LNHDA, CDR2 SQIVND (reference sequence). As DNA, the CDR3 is TGTGCCACCACGGACCTCCAAACCGGGGAGCTGTTTTTT. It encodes CATTDLQTGELFF.

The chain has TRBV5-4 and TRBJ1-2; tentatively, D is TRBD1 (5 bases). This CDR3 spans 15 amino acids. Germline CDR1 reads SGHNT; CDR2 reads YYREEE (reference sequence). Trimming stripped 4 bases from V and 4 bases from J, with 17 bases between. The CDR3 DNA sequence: TGTGCCAGCAGCCCCGCTGGGACGGATATCTATGGCTACACCTTC. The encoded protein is CASSPAGTDIYGYTF.

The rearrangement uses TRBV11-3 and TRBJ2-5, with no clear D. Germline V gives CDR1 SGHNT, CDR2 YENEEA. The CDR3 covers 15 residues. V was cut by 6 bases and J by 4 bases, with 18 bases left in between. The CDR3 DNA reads TGTGCCAGCAGTCTAGGGTCGCCGGGCTCAGAGACCCAGTACTTC. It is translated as CASSLGSPGSETQYF.